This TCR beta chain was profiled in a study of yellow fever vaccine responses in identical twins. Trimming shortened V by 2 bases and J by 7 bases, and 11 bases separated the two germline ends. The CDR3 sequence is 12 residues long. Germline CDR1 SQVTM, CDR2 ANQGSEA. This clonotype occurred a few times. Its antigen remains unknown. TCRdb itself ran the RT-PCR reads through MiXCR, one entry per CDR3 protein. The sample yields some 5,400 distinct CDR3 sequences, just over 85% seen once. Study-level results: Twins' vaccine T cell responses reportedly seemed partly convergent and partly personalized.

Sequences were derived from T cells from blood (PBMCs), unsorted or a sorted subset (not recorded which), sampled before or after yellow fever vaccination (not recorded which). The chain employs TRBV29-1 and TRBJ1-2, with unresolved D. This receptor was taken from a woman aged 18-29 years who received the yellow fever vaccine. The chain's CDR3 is CSVEFSGSGYTF. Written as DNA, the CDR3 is TGCAGCGTTGAATTTTCGGGGTCTGGCTACACCTTC.